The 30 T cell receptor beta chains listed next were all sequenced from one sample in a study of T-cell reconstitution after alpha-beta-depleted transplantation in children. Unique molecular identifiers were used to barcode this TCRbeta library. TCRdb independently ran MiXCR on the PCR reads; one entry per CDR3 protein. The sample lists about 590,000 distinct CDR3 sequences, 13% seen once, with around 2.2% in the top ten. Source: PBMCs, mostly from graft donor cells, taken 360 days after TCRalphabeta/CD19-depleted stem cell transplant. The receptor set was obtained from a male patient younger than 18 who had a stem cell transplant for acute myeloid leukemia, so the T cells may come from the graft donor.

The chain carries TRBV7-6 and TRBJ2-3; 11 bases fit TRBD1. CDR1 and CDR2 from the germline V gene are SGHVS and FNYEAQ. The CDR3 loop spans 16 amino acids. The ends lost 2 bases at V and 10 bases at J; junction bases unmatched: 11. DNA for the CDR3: TGTGCCAGCAGCTTACATAGGACAGGGGGCGCATGGGCGCAGTATTTT. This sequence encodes CASSLHRTGGAWAQYF.

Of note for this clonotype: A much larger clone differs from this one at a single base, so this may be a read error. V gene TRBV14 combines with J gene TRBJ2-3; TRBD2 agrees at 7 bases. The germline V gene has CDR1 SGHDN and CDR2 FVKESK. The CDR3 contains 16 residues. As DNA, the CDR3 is TGTGCCAGCGGCCAAGTCGCGGGAGTTTGGCCAGATACGCAGTATTTT. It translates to CASGQVAGVWPDTQYF.

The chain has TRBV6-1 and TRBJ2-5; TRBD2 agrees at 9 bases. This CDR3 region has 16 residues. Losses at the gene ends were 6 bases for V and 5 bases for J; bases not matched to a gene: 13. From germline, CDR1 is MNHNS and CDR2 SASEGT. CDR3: CASRPRREGLPETQYF. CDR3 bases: TGTGCCAGCAGGCCCCGGCGGGAGGGCCTCCCGGAGACCCAGTACTTC.

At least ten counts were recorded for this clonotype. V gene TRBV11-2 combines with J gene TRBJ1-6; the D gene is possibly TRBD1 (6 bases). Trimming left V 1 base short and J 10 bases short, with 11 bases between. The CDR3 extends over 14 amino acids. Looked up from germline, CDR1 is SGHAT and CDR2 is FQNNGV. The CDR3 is CASSLGSQGSPLHF. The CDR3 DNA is TGTGCCAGCAGCTTAGGAAGCCAGGGGTCACCCCTCCACTTT. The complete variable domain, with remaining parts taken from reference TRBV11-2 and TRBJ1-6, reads EAGVAQSPRYKIIEKRQSVAFWCNPISGHATLYWYQQILGQGPKLLIQFQNNGVVDDSQLPKDRFSAERLKGVDSTLKIQPAKLEDSAVYLCASSLGSQGSPLHFGNGTRLTVT.

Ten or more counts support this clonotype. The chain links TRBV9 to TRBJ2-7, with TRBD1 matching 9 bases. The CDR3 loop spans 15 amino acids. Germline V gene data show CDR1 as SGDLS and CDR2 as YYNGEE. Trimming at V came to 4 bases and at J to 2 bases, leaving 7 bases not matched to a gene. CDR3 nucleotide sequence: TGTGCCAGCAGCCTCGGACAGGGGCCGACCTACGAGCAGTACTTC. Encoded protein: CASSLGQGPTYEQYF.

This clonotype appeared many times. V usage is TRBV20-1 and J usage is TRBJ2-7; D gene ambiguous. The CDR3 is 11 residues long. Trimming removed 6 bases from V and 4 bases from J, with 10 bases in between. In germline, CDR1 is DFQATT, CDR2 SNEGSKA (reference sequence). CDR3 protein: CSALPRYEQYF. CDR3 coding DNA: TGCAGTGCCCTCCCCCGGTACGAGCAGTACTTC.

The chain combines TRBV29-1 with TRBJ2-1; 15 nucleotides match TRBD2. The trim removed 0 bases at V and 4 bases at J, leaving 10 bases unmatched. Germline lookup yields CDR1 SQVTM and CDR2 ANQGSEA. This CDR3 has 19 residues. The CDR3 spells CSVEDGGLAGGPFYNEQFF. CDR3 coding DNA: TGCAGCGTTGAAGATGGAGGACTAGCGGGAGGGCCATTTTACAATGAGCAGTTCTTC.

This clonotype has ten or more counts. CDR3 in amino acids: CSVGLVETQYF. The CDR3 coding sequence is TGCAGCGTTGGACTGGTGGAGACCCAGTACTTC. The chain is built from TRBV29-1 and TRBJ2-5; no clear D. The CDR3 runs 11 residues. CDR1 SQVTM and CDR2 ANQGSEA come from the germline V gene. V was clipped by 4 bases and J by 5 bases, with 8 bases between them.

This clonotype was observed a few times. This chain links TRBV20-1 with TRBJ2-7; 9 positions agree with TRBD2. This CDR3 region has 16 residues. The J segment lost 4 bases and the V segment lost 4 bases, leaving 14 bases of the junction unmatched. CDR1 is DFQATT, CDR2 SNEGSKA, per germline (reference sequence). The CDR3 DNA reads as TGCAGTGCTACCCCCCCATGGCGGGAGGGCCTATACGAGCAGTACTTC. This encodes CSATPPWREGLYEQYF.

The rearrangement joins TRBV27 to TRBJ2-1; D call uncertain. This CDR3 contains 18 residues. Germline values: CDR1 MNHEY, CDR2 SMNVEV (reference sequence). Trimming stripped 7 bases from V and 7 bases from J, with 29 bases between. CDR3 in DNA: TGTGCCAGCATTTCTAAACGGGTCGTGCCCCCGGCAAGGAATGAGCAGTTCTTC. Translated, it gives CASISKRVVPPARNEQFF.

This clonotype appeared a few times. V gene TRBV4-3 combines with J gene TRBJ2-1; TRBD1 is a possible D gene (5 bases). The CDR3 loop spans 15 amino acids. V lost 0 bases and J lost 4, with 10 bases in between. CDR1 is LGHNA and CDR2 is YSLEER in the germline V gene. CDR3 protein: CASSQDRGGYNEQFF. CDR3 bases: TGCGCCAGCAGCCAAGATAGGGGCGGATACAATGAGCAGTTCTTC.

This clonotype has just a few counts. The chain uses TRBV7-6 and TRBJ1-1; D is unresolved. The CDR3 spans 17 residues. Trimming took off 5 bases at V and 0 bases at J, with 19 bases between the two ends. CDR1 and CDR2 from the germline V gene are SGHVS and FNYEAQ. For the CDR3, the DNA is TGTGCCAGCAGCGCGTCCCCTGCGTTCGGGCTGAACACTGAAGCTTTCTTT. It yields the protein CASSASPAFGLNTEAFF.

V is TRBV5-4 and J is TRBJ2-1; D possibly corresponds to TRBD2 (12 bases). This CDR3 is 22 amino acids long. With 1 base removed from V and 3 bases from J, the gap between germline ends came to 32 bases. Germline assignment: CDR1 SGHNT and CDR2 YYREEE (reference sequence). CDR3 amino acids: CASSLSPWDRGTSGWFYNEQFF. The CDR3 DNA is TGTGCCAGCAGCTTGTCTCCCTGGGACAGGGGGACTAGCGGGTGGTTCTACAATGAGCAGTTCTTC.

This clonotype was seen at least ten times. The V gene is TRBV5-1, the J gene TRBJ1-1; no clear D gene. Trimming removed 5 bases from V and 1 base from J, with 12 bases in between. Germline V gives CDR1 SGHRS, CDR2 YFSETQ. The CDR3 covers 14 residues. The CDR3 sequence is CASRPFEPNTEAFF. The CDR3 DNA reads TGCGCCAGCAGACCCTTTGAGCCGAACACTGAAGCTTTCTTT.

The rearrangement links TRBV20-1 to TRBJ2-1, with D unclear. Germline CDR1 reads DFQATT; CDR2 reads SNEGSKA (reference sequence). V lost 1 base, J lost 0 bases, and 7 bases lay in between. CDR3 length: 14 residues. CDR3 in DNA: TGCAGTGCTAGAGTTCCCAGCTCCTACAATGAGCAGTTCTTC. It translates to CSARVPSSYNEQFF.

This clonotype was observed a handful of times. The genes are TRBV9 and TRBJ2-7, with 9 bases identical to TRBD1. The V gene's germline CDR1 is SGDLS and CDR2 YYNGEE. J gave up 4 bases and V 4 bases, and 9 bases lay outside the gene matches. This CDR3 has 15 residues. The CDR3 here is CASSPGQGSKYEQYF. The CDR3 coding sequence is TGTGCCAGCAGCCCCGGACAGGGGAGTAAGTACGAGCAGTACTTC.

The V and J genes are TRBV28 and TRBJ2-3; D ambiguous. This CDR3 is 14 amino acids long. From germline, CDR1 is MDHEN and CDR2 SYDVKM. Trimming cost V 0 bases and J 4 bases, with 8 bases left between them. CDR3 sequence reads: CASSLWSFPDTQYF. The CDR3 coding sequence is TGTGCCAGCAGTTTATGGAGTTTCCCAGATACGCAGTATTTT. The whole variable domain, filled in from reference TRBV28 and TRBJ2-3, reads DVKVTQSSRYLVKRTGEKVFLECVQDMDHENMFWYRQDPGLGLRLIYFSYDVKMKEKGDIPEGYSVSREKKERFSLILESASTNQTSMYLCASSLWSFPDTQYFGPGTRLTVL.

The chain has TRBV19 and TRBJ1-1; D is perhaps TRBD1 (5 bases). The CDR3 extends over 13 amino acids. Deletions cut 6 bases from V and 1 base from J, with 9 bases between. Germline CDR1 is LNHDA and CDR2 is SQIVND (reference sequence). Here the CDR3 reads CASRKRGNTEAFF. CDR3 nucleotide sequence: TGTGCCAGTAGGAAGAGGGGGAACACTGAAGCTTTCTTT.

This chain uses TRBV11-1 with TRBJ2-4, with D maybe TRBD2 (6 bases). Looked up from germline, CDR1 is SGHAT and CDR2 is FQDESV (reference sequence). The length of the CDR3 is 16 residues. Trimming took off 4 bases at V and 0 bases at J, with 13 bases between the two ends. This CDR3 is CASSSWDFLAKNIQYF. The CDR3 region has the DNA TGTGCCAGCAGCTCTTGGGACTTCCTAGCCAAAAACATTCAGTACTTC.

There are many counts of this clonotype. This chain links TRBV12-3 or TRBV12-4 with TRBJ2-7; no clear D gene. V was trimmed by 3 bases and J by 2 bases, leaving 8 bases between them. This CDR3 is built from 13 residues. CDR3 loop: CASSFLRTYEQYV. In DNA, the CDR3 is TGTGCCAGCAGTTTTCTGAGAACCTACGAGCAGTACGTC.

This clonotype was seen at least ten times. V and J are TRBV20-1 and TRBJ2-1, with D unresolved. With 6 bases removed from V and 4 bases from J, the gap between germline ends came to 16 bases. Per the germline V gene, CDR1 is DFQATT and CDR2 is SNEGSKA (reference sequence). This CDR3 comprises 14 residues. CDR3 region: CSAPQGTGYNEQFF. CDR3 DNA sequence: TGCAGTGCCCCTCAAGGAACTGGGTACAATGAGCAGTTCTTC.

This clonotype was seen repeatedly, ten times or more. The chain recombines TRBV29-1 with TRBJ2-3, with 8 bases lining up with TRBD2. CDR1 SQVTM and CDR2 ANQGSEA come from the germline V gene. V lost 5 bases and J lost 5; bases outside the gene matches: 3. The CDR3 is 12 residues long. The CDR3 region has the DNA TGCAGCGTTCTAAGCGGGAGAGATACGCAGTATTTT. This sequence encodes CSVLSGRDTQYF.

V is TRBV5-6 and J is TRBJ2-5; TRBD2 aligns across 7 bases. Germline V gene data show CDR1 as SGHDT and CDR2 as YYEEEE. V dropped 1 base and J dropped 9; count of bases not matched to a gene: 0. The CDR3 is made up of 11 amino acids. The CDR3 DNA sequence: TGTGCCAGCAGCTTGCGGGGGGCCCAGTACTTC. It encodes CASSLRGAQYF.

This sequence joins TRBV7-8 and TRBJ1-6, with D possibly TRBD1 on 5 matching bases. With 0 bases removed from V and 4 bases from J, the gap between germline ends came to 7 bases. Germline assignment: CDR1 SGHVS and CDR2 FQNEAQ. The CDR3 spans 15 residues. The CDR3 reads CASSLAGGYNSPLHF. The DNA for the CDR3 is TGTGCCAGCAGCTTAGCTGGGGGTTATAATTCACCCCTCCACTTT.

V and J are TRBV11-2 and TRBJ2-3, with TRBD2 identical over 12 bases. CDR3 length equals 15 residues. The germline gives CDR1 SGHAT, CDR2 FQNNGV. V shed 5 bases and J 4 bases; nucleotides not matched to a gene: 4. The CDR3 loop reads CASSKTSGSSDTQYF. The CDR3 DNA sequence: TGTGCCAGCAGCAAGACTAGCGGGAGCTCAGATACGCAGTATTTT.

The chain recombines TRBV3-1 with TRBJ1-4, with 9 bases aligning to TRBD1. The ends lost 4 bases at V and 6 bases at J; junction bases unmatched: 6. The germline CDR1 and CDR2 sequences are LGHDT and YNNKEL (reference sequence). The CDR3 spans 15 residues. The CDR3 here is CASSPGDREDEKLFF. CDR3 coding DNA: TGTGCCAGCAGCCCCGGGGACAGGGAGGATGAAAAACTGTTTTTT.

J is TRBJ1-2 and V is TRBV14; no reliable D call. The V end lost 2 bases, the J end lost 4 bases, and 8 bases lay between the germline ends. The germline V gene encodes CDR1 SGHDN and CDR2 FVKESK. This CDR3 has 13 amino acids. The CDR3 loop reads CASSQKPTYGYTF. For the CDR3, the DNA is TGTGCCAGCAGCCAAAAACCGACCTATGGCTACACCTTC.

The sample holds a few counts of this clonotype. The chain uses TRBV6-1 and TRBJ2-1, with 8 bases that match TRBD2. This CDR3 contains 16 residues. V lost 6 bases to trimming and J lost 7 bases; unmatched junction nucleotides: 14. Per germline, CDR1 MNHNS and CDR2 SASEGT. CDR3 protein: CASRGIWPAGENEQFF. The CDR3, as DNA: TGTGCCAGCAGGGGAATCTGGCCAGCGGGAGAGAATGAGCAGTTCTTC.

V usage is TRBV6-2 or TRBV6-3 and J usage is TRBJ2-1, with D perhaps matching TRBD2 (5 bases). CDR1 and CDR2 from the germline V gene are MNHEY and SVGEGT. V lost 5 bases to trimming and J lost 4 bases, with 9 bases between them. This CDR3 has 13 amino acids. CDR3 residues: CASSLDYYNEQFF. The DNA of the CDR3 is TGTGCCAGCAGTCTCGACTATTACAATGAGCAGTTCTTC.

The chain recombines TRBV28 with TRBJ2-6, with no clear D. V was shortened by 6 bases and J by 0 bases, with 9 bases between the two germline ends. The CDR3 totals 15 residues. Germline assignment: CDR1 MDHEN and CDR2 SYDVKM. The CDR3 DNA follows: TGTGCCAGCAGGGGCTTTAGCTCTGGGGCCAACGTCCTGACTTTC. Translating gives CASRGFSSGANVLTF.